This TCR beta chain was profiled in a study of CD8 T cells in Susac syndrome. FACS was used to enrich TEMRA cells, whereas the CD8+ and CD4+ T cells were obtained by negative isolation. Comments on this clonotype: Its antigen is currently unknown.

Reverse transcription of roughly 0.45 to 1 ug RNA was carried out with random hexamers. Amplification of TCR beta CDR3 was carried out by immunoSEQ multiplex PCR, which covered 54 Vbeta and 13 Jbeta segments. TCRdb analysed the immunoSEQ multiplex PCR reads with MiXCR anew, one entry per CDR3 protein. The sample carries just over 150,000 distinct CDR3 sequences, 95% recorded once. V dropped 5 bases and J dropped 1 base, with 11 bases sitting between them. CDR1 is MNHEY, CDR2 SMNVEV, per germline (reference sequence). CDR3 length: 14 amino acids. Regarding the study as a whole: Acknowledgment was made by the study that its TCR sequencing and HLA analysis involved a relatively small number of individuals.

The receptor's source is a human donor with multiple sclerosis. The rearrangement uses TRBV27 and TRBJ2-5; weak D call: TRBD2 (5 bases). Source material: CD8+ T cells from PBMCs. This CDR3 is CASSPPGIQETQYF. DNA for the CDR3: TGTGCCAGCAGTCCGCCCGGGATCCAAGAGACCCAGTACTTC.